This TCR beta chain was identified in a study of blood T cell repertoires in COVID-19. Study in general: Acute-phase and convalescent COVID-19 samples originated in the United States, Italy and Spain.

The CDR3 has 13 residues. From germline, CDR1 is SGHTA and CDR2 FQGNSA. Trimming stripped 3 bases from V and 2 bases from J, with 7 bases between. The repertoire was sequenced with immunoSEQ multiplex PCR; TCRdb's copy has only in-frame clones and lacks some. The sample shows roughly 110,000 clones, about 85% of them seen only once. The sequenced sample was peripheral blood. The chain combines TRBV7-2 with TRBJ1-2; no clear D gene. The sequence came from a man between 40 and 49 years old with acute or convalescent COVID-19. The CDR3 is CASSFNKNYGYTF. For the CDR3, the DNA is TGTGCCAGCAGCTTTAACAAGAACTATGGCTACACCTTC.